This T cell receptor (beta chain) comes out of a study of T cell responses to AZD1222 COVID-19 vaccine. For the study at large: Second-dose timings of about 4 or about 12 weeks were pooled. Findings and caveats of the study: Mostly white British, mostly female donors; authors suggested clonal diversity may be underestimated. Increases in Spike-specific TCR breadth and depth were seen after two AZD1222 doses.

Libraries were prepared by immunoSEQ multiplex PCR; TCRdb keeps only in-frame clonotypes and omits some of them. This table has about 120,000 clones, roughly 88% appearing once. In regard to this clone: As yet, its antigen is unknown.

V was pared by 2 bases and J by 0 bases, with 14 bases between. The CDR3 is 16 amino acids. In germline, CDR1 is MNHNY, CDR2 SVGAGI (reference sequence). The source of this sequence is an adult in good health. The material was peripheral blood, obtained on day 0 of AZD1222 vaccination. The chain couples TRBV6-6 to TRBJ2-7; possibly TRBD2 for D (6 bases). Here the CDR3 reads CASSYGTGVSSYEQYF. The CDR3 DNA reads TGTGCCAGCAGTTACGGGACGGGGGTAAGCTCCTACGAGCAGTACTTC.